The clone carrying this T cell receptor (beta chain) appeared once. Authors' data handling: Nucleated cell number was recorded as an estimate derived from reference gene primer amplification. Assay used: immunoSEQ multiplex PCR; TCRdb lists only in-frame clones, some missing. V, J and clone size reflect that table, while D and trimming were determined from the DNA. Of 200,000 to 250,000 clones in the sample, around 89% were seen once. This entry comes from a study of blood T cell repertoires in COVID-19. Looking at the study overall: T cells, B-cell-depleted T cells, or PBMCs supplied cDNA or gDNA.

Self-reported history from a screening survey and questionnaire set each donor's cohort. Germline V lookup: CDR1 SGDLS, CDR2 YYNGEE. The CDR3 has 14 residues. Trimming cost V 2 bases and J 9 bases, with 17 bases left between them. This sequence joins TRBV9 and TRBJ1-1, with D maybe TRBD1 (6 bases). Sequencing input: PBMCs or T cells enriched from blood (not recorded which). The TCR was taken from a young man who had been exposed to COVID-19. Here the CDR3 DNA reads TGTGCCAGCAGCGTCGATTTGTCGGGGGGCCAAGCTTTCTTT. Its protein product is CASSVDLSGGQAFF.